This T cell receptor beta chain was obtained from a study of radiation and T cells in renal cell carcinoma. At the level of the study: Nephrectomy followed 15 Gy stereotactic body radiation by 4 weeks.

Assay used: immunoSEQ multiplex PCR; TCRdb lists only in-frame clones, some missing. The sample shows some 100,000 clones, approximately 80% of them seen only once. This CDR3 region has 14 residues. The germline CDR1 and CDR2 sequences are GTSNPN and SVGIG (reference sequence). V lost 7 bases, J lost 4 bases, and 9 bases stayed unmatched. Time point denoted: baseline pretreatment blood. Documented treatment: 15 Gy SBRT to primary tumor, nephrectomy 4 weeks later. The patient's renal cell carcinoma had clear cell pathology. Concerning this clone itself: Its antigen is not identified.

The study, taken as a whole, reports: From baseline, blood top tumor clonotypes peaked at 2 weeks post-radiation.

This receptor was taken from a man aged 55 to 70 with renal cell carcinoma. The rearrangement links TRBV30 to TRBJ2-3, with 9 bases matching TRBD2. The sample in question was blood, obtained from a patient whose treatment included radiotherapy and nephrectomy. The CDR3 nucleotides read TGTGCCTCCATTCCCCGACTAGCGGCAGATACGCAGTATTTT. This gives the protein CASIPRLAADTQYF. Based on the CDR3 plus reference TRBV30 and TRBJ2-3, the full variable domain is SQTIHQWPATLVQPVGSPLSLECTVEGTSNPNLYWYRQAAGRGLQLLFYSVGIGQISSEVPQNLSASRPQDRQFILSSKKLLLSDSGFYLCASIPRLAADTQYFGPGTRLTVL.